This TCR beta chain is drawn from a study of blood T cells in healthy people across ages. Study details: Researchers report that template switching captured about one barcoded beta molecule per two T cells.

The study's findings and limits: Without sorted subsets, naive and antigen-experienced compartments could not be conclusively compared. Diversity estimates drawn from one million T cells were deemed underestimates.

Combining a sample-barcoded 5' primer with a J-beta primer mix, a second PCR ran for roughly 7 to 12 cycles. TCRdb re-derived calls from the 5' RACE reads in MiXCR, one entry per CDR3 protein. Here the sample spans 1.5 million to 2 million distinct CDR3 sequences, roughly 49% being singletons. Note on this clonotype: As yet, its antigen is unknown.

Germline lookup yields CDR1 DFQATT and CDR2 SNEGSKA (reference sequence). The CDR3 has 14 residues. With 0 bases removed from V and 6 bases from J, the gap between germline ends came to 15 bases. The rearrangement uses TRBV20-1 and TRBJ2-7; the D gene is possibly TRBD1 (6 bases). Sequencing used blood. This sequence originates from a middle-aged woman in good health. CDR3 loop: CSAREGGSIPEQYF. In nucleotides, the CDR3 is TGCAGTGCTAGAGAAGGGGGAAGTATTCCCGAGCAGTACTTC.